These T cell receptor beta chains were read from a single sample in a study of blood T cell repertoires in COVID-19. TCRdb keeps only in-frame clones here, not all; method: immunoSEQ multiplex PCR. The sample has 120,000 to 150,000 clones, roughly 86% seen once; the top ten hold approximately 0.98%. Sequences were obtained from peripheral blood. The source of these receptors is a woman between 45 and 60 years old with acute or convalescent COVID-19. Each CDR3 is given with its conserved first and last residue. D genes are given only for firm matches. The size of a clone is reported for some rows only, either as once, few or many, or as a class for expanded clones.

d_call	v_call	clone_size	j_call	cdr3_aa	cdr3_nt
NA	TRBV19	NA	TRBJ1-4	CASSIRGLHNEKLFF	TGTGCCAGTAGTATAAGGGGACTACATAATGAAAAACTGTTTTTT
TRBD1	TRBV12-3/TRBV12-4	NA	TRBJ1-2	CASTIDRGYGYTF	TGTGCCAGCACCATCGACAGGGGGTATGGCTACACCTTC
NA	TRBV5-1	NA	TRBJ2-2	CASAVRENTGELFF	TGCGCCTCTGCCGTCCGGGAAAACACCGGGGAGCTGTTTTTT
NA	TRBV3-1/TRBV3-2	NA	TRBJ2-7	CASSQGGLAPYF	TGTGCCAGCAGCCAAGGCGGCCTGGCACCGTACTTC
NA	TRBV19	NA	TRBJ1-5	CASSPRLLIQGRNQPQHF	TGTGCCAGTAGTCCAAGACTCCTTATACAGGGTCGCAATCAGCCCCAGCATTTT
TRBD1	TRBV19	NA	TRBJ1-1	CASSTRQGEGTEAFF	TGTGCCAGTAGTACCCGACAGGGGGAAGGCACTGAAGCTTTCTTT
TRBD2	TRBV19	NA	TRBJ2-1	CASSHGAGGPKNEQFF	TGTGCCAGTAGCCACGGAGCGGGAGGGCCGAAGAATGAGCAGTTCTTC
TRBD1	TRBV24-1	NA	TRBJ1-6	CATSDSGTGGTYNSPLHF	TGTGCCACCAGTGATTCCGGGACAGGGGGTACCTATAATTCACCCCTCCACTTT
TRBD2	TRBV5-1	NA	TRBJ2-1	CASSLGLADYNEQFF	TGCGCCAGCAGCTTGGGACTAGCGGACTACAATGAGCAGTTCTTC
NA	TRBV2	NA	TRBJ1-5	CASSVAPGLNQPQHF	TGTGCCAGCAGTGTAGCGCCAGGGCTAAATCAGCCCCAGCATTTT
NA	TRBV9	NA	TRBJ1-1	CASSVGGGGTDTEAFF	TGTGCCAGCAGCGTAGGGGGTGGGGGCACTGACACTGAAGCTTTCTTT
NA	TRBV12-5	NA	TRBJ2-7	CASGFGVDEQYF	TGTGCTAGTGGTTTCGGGGTTGACGAGCAGTACTTC
NA	TRBV11-2	once	TRBJ2-3	CASSLASSGPDTQYF	TGTGCCAGCAGCTTAGCTTCGTCTGGCCCTGATACGCAGTATTTT
NA	TRBV27	NA	TRBJ1-1	CASSEDRAPMNTEAFF	TGTGCCAGCAGTGAAGACAGAGCGCCTATGAACACTGAAGCTTTCTTT
TRBD1	TRBV5-6	few	TRBJ1-6	CASSPVPGQGSSPLHF	TGTGCCAGCAGCCCCGTCCCGGGACAGGGGAGTTCACCCCTCCACTTT
TRBD2	TRBV7-9	NA	TRBJ2-1	CASWSGREGNEQFF	TGTGCCAGTTGGAGCGGGAGGGAGGGAAATGAGCAGTTCTTC
TRBD1	TRBV3-1/TRBV3-2	NA	TRBJ1-1	CASSQDRGGPHTEAFF	TGTGCCAGCAGCCAAGACCGAGGGGGCCCGCACACTGAAGCTTTCTTT
TRBD1	TRBV30	NA	TRBJ2-1	CAWSEADRGEFF	TGTGCCTGGAGTGAAGCAGACAGGGGAGAGTTCTTC
NA	TRBV12-3/TRBV12-4	NA	TRBJ1-3	CASSYEGNTIYF	TGTGCCAGCAGTTACGAGGGAAACACCATATATTTT
TRBD2	TRBV3-1/TRBV3-2	NA	TRBJ2-2	CASSQEAVAGRELFF	TGTGCCAGCAGCCAAGAGGCTGTAGCGGGCCGGGAGCTGTTTTTT
NA	TRBV6-5	NA	TRBJ2-7	CASSYGGTEYEQYF	TGTGCCAGCAGCTACGGGGGGACAGAGTACGAGCAGTACTTC
TRBD1	TRBV20-1	NA	TRBJ1-1	CSASTGGSTVNTEAFF	TGCAGTGCTAGTACAGGGGGTTCAACAGTGAACACTGAAGCTTTCTTT
NA	TRBV30	NA	TRBJ1-1	CAWSPQGEAFF	TGTGCCTGGAGTCCCCAGGGAGAAGCTTTCTTT
TRBD1	TRBV6-4	NA	TRBJ1-1	CASSRTGGSSEAFF	TGTGCCAGCAGCCGGACAGGAGGGAGTTCTGAAGCTTTCTTT
TRBD2	TRBV6-5	once	TRBJ2-3	CASSFSGGLAGAQYF	TGTGCCAGCAGTTTTAGCGGGGGGCTGGCCGGGGCGCAGTATTTT
NA	TRBV9	NA	TRBJ2-3	CASSVAIRQGGRTDTQYF	TGTGCCAGCAGCGTAGCCATCCGACAGGGAGGTCGCACAGATACGCAGTATTTT
NA	TRBV14	NA	TRBJ1-2	CASSQDGGIPLDGYTF	TGTGCCAGCAGCCAAGATGGGGGGATCCCTTTGGATGGCTACACCTTC
NA	TRBV28	NA	TRBJ1-1	CASTPLQGGAFF	TGTGCCAGCACTCCATTGCAGGGAGGGGCTTTCTTT
TRBD1	TRBV19	NA	TRBJ2-7	CASSGTVNSYEQYF	TGTGCCAGTAGTGGGACAGTCAACTCCTACGAGCAGTACTTC
NA	TRBV7-9	NA	TRBJ1-3	CASSFTGSGNTIYF	TGTGCCAGCAGCTTCACAGGCTCGGGAAACACCATATATTTT
NA	TRBV27	NA	TRBJ2-1	CASSLARSSYNEQFF	TGTGCCAGCAGTTTAGCCAGATCCTCCTACAATGAGCAGTTCTTC
TRBD2	TRBV2	NA	TRBJ2-7	CASSQGREGYEQYF	TGTGCCAGCAGCCAGGGGCGGGAGGGCTACGAGCAGTACTTC
TRBD1	TRBV10-1	NA	TRBJ2-3	CASSEGGITDTQYF	TGCGCCAGCAGTGAAGGGGGCATCACAGATACGCAGTATTTT
TRBD2	TRBV18	NA	TRBJ2-7	CASSPRSGDRYEQYF	TGTGCCAGCTCGCCCCGCAGCGGGGATCGGTACGAGCAGTACTTC
NA	TRBV28	NA	TRBJ2-7	CASRRAPSIYEQYF	TGTGCCAGCAGGAGGGCGCCGAGTATCTACGAGCAGTACTTC
NA	TRBV11-2	NA	TRBJ2-5	CASSLEVQGSQETQYF	TGTGCCAGCAGCTTAGAAGTACAGGGTTCTCAAGAGACCCAGTACTTC
TRBD2	TRBV5-1	NA	TRBJ2-1	CASSRASGRAYNEQFF	TGCGCCAGCAGCAGGGCTAGCGGGAGGGCCTACAATGAGCAGTTCTTC
TRBD2	TRBV24-1	NA	TRBJ2-5	CATRRSGEETQYF	TGTGCCACCAGACGTAGCGGGGAAGAGACCCAGTACTTC
NA	TRBV18	NA	TRBJ2-3	CASSPRTNPDTQYF	TGTGCCAGCTCACCCAGGACTAACCCAGATACGCAGTATTTT
NA	TRBV10-1	NA	TRBJ1-1	CASSVNRNTEAFF	TGCGCCAGCAGTGTGAACAGGAACACTGAAGCTTTCTTT
NA	TRBV5-1	NA	TRBJ2-3	CASSLGGVSTDTQYF	TGCGCCAGCAGCTTGGGCGGGGTTAGCACAGATACGCAGTATTTT
TRBD1	TRBV10-3	NA	TRBJ2-3	CAISGDRGFDTQYF	TGTGCCATCAGTGGGGACAGGGGCTTTGATACGCAGTATTTT
TRBD1	TRBV6-5	NA	TRBJ2-7	CASTTDRAAYEQYF	TGTGCCAGCACCACGGACAGGGCAGCCTACGAGCAGTACTTC
TRBD1	TRBV10-3	few	TRBJ1-1	CAVRDRVDPEAFF	TGTGCCGTTCGGGACAGGGTTGACCCTGAAGCTTTCTTT
TRBD2	TRBV7-9	NA	TRBJ2-7	CASSLGGTSGRWHEQYF	TGTGCCAGCAGCTTAGGGGGGACTAGCGGCAGGTGGCACGAGCAGTACTTC
TRBD1	TRBV2	NA	TRBJ1-5	CASKRGTGDNQPQHF	TGTGCCAGCAAACGGGGGACAGGGGACAATCAGCCCCAGCATTTT
NA	TRBV25-1	NA	TRBJ1-2	CASRIWEGVIHYGYTF	TGTGCCAGCAGGATTTGGGAGGGCGTAATACACTATGGCTACACCTTC
NA	TRBV25-1	NA	TRBJ2-1	CASSGSWAGSDEQFF	TGTGCCAGCAGTGGTTCCTGGGCAGGCTCGGATGAGCAGTTCTTC
TRBD1	TRBV9	NA	TRBJ1-6	CASSEGTGGINSPLHF	TGTGCCAGCAGCGAGGGGACAGGGGGCATCAATTCACCCCTCCACTTT
TRBD1	TRBV5-1	NA	TRBJ1-3	CASSSGQGADRFGNTIYF	TGCGCCAGCAGCTCGGGACAGGGGGCAGATCGGTTTGGAAACACCATATATTTT
TRBD1	TRBV9	NA	TRBJ2-3	CASSVRDRGSDTQYF	TGTGCCAGCAGCGTGCGGGACAGGGGGTCAGATACGCAGTATTTT
TRBD1	TRBV11-2	NA	TRBJ2-7	CASTAPGQGALRSYEQYF	TGTGCCAGCACCGCCCCGGGACAGGGGGCTTTAAGGTCCTACGAGCAGTACTTC
NA	TRBV13	NA	TRBJ1-2	CASSSTTGTNYGYTF	TGTGCCAGCAGCTCGACTACTGGAACAAACTATGGCTACACCTTC
NA	TRBV19	NA	TRBJ2-1	CASSIGGGMVNEQFF	TGTGCCAGTAGTATAGGTGGGGGCATGGTCAATGAGCAGTTCTTC
TRBD1	TRBV25-1	NA	TRBJ1-1	CASSGDREVTEAFF	TGTGCCAGCAGTGGGGACAGGGAAGTCACTGAAGCTTTCTTT
NA	TRBV11-2	NA	TRBJ2-7	CASSLVRGYEQYF	TGTGCCAGCAGCTTAGTCAGAGGCTACGAGCAGTACTTC
NA	TRBV28	once	TRBJ1-5	CASQAGLSNQPQHF	TGTGCCAGCCAGGCGGGACTTAGCAATCAGCCCCAGCATTTT
TRBD2	TRBV5-1	NA	TRBJ2-1	CASSLAVAGGQEQFF	TGCGCCAGCAGCTTGGCCGTAGCGGGAGGTCAGGAGCAGTTCTTC